These T cell receptor beta chains were read from a single sample in a study of cytomegalovirus exposure and HLA in healthy donors. Repertoires were generated with immunoSEQ multiplex PCR, while TCRdb's copy carries only in-frame clones and drops some. Here the sample spans about 130,000 clones, about 78% being singletons. Sequencing used PBMCs. All receptors come from a female donor in good health and CMV-seronegative. Both conserved end residues are part of each CDR3. D genes are given only for firm matches. Expanded clones are given a class, and other clones once, few, many or no size at all.

v_call,j_call,d_call,clone_size,cdr3_aa,cdr3_nt
TRBV29-1,TRBJ2-5,NA,NA,CSVAWGGETQYF,TGCAGCGTTGCATGGGGGGGCGAGACCCAGTACTTC
TRBV7-7,TRBJ2-2,TRBD1,NA,CASRKVGQGSNTGELFF,TGTGCCAGCCGCAAGGTAGGACAGGGGTCGAACACCGGGGAGCTGTTTTTT
TRBV5-1,TRBJ2-3,NA,NA,CASSFSGRTDTQYF,TGCGCCAGCAGCTTTAGCGGACGCACAGATACGCAGTATTTT
TRBV5-5,TRBJ1-2,NA,NA,CASREYRDYGYTF,TGTGCCAGCAGGGAATACAGGGACTATGGCTACACCTTC
TRBV28,TRBJ2-2,NA,NA,CASSPPWGAGELFF,TGTGCCAGCAGTCCCCCTTGGGGGGCCGGGGAGCTGTTTTTT
TRBV5-1,TRBJ2-3,TRBD2,NA,CASSPLRGSSTDTQYF,TGCGCCAGCAGCCCCCTTCGCGGGAGTAGCACAGATACGCAGTATTTT
TRBV6-1,TRBJ2-3,TRBD2,NA,CASSDTSGSADTQYF,TGTGCCAGCAGTGATACTAGCGGGAGCGCAGATACGCAGTATTTT
TRBV28,TRBJ1-3,TRBD1,NA,CASSDAGGSGNTIYF,TGTGCCAGCAGTGACGCAGGGGGCTCTGGAAACACCATATATTTT
TRBV7-6,TRBJ2-7,NA,NA,CASSPIGGLGEQYF,TGTGCCAGCAGCCCCATCGGTGGTTTGGGCGAGCAGTACTTC
TRBV6-1,TRBJ1-5,TRBD1,NA,CASSEVYAGTGNQPQHF,TGTGCCAGCAGTGAAGTTTACGCCGGGACAGGCAATCAGCCCCAGCATTTT
TRBV7-8,TRBJ2-4,TRBD2,NA,CASSLRGGRGAGKNIQYF,TGTGCCAGCAGCCTCCGAGGAGGGAGGGGCGCAGGCAAAAACATTCAGTACTTC
TRBV27,TRBJ2-4,NA,few,CASSLRVSNIQYF,TGTGCCAGCAGTCTCAGGGTTTCGAACATTCAGTACTTC
TRBV7-9,TRBJ1-2,TRBD1,few,CASSLVGRQGMDYGYTF,TGTGCCAGCAGCTTAGTAGGACGACAGGGGATGGACTATGGCTACACCTTC
TRBV2,TRBJ2-3,NA,NA,CASLLSTDTQYF,TGTGCCAGCCTTCTAAGCACAGATACGCAGTATTTT
TRBV9,TRBJ2-2,TRBD2,NA,CASSAPTSENTGELFF,TGTGCCAGCAGCGCCCCGACTAGCGAGAACACCGGGGAGCTGTTTTTT
TRBV6-5,TRBJ1-5,NA,NA,CASSPRRQSNQPQHF,TGTGCCAGCAGTCCCCGGCGGCAGTCCAATCAGCCCCAGCATTTT
TRBV9,TRBJ2-5,TRBD2,NA,CASSVTSGWSQETQYF,TGTGCCAGCAGCGTGACTAGCGGGTGGTCCCAAGAGACCCAGTACTTC
TRBV28,TRBJ2-7,NA,NA,CASQASSYEQYF,TGTGCCAGTCAAGCGAGCTCCTACGAGCAGTACTTC
TRBV5-4,TRBJ1-1,NA,NA,CASSPPSRPNTEAFF,TGTGCCAGCAGCCCTCCGTCCAGGCCGAACACTGAAGCTTTCTTT
TRBV18,TRBJ2-1,NA,NA,CASSLNEGVQFF,TGTGCCAGCTCCCTAAACGAGGGGGTCCAGTTCTTC
TRBV4-2,TRBJ2-7,TRBD2,NA,CASTTHGGASEQYF,TGTGCCAGCACGACACACGGGGGGGCCTCCGAGCAGTACTTC
TRBV18,TRBJ2-7,TRBD1,few,CASSPGTGLHEQYF,TGTGCCAGCTCACCCGGGACAGGGCTTCACGAGCAGTACTTC
TRBV5-6,TRBJ2-3,TRBD2,once,CASSLLAGGTDTQYF,TGTGCCAGCAGCTTACTAGCGGGAGGGACAGATACGCAGTATTTT
TRBV9,TRBJ2-1,TRBD2,NA,CASSVSGTSGDKSSYNEQFF,TGTGCCAGCAGCGTATCTGGGACTAGCGGGGACAAGAGCTCCTACAATGAGCAGTTCTTC
TRBV30,TRBJ2-6,NA,NA,CAWILSGANVLTF,TGTGCCTGGATCCTCTCTGGGGCCAACGTCCTGACTTTC
TRBV6-5,TRBJ2-1,NA,NA,CASRRGDSSYNEQFF,TGTGCCAGCAGGAGGGGGGACAGCTCCTACAATGAGCAGTTCTTC
TRBV27,TRBJ2-2,TRBD2,NA,CASRRTSGGANGELFF,TGTGCCAGCAGACGGACTAGCGGGGGGGCCAACGGGGAGCTGTTTTTT
TRBV5-1,TRBJ1-6,TRBD1,NA,CASSKGQGNPPLHF,TGCGCCAGCAGCAAGGGACAGGGGAATCCACCCCTCCACTTT
TRBV2,TRBJ2-3,TRBD1,NA,CASRPTGEDTQYF,TGTGCCAGCAGGCCGACAGGGGAAGATACGCAGTATTTT
TRBV11-2,TRBJ1-1,TRBD1,NA,CASSFRQGFTEAFF,TGTGCCAGCAGTTTCCGACAGGGCTTCACTGAAGCTTTCTTT
TRBV5-8,TRBJ2-5,TRBD2,NA,CASSQGLAGSETQYF,TGTGCCAGCAGCCAAGGACTAGCTGGATCAGAGACCCAGTACTTC
TRBV2,TRBJ2-1,TRBD2,NA,CAGRDYYNEQFF,TGTGCCGGCCGGGACTACTACAATGAGCAGTTCTTC